Below, 20 T cell receptor beta chains from the same sample are listed, as sequenced in a study of blood T cells in healthy people across ages. Together with a sample-barcoded 5' primer, a J-beta primer mix was included in a second PCR lasting 7 to 11 cycles. MiXCR was run by TCRdb on the 5' RACE reads, yielding one entry per CDR3 protein. The sample holds hundreds of thousands of distinct CDR3 sequences; about 24% are singletons and the top ten take 22%. The sample taken for sequencing was blood. These receptors were obtained from a man between 70 and 80 years old in good health.

The chain carries TRBV6-2 or TRBV6-3 and TRBJ2-3; D not resolved. This CDR3 is built from 13 residues. Trimming removed 2 bases from V and 1 base from J, with 4 bases in between. Germline V lookup: CDR1 MNHEY, CDR2 SVGEGT. The CDR3 protein is CASSYDGTDTQYF. The DNA for the CDR3 is TGTGCCAGCAGTTACGACGGCACAGATACGCAGTATTTT.

The chain joins TRBV6-1 to TRBJ2-2, with 11 bases lining up with TRBD2. Unmatched junction bases numbered 10, after V lost 5 bases and J lost 8 bases. This CDR3 has 16 amino acids. Germline V gives CDR1 MNHNS, CDR2 SASEGT. The CDR3 is CASSQTSGVPAGELFF. CDR3 bases: TGTGCCAGCAGTCAGACTAGCGGGGTTCCAGCGGGGGAGCTGTTTTTT.

V usage is TRBV24-1 and J usage is TRBJ2-5; the D gene is possibly TRBD1 (6 bases). The CDR3 sequence is 18 residues long. The germline gives CDR1 KGHDR, CDR2 SFDVKD. The germline V and J ends were trimmed by 7 bases and 3 bases, with 26 bases remaining between them. The CDR3 DNA follows: TGTGCCACCAGGTCTACAGGGTTTAGGTTTTCGTTGAAAGAGACCCAGTACTTC. Amino acid sequence: CATRSTGFRFSLKETQYF.

V gene TRBV3-1 combines with J gene TRBJ2-5; D not resolved. The germline gives CDR1 LGHDT, CDR2 YNNKEL (reference sequence). Trimming removed 0 bases from V and 6 bases from J, with 8 bases in between. The CDR3 has 13 amino acids. The CDR3 region is CASSQEVGQTQYF. CDR3 nucleotide sequence: TGTGCCAGCAGCCAAGAAGTCGGTCAGACCCAGTACTTC.

The chain is built from TRBV18 and TRBJ1-2; D is unclear. V was clipped by 3 bases and J by 7 bases, with 12 bases between them. Germline assignment: CDR1 KGHSH and CDR2 LQKENI. The CDR3 extends over 13 amino acids. For the CDR3, the DNA is TGTGCCAGCTCACCGGATTCGGAAGTTGGCTACACCTTC. Amino acid sequence: CASSPDSEVGYTF. Full variable domain (rest looked up from reference TRBV18 and TRBJ1-2): NAGVMQNPRHLVRRRGQEARLRCSPMKGHSHVYWYRQLPEEGLKFMVYLQKENIIDESGMPKERFSAEFPKEGPSILRIQQVVRGDSAAYFCASSPDSEVGYTFGSGTRLTVV.

The V gene is TRBV2, the J gene TRBJ2-5; 8 bases are a match to TRBD1. The CDR3 sequence is 13 residues long. Germline assignment: CDR1 SNHLY and CDR2 FYNNEI. V was pared by 6 bases and J by 5 bases, with 5 bases of the junction left unmatched. The CDR3 sequence: CASRDREGETQYF. CDR3 DNA sequence: TGTGCCAGCAGGGACAGGGAAGGGGAGACCCAGTACTTC.

The rearrangement uses TRBV9 and TRBJ1-5; D ambiguous. CDR3 length equals 14 residues. Germline lookup yields CDR1 SGDLS and CDR2 YYNGEE. Deletions cut 0 bases from V and 1 base from J, with 5 bases between. The CDR3 protein is CASSVGGSNQPQHF. Written as DNA, the CDR3 is TGTGCCAGCAGCGTAGGCGGGAGCAATCAGCCCCAGCATTTT.

Only a few counts were recorded for this clonotype. This rearrangement joins TRBV28 to TRBJ1-2, with unresolved D. CDR1 is MDHEN, CDR2 SYDVKM, per germline. With 8 bases removed from V and 0 bases from J, the gap between germline ends came to 16 bases. The CDR3 extends over 15 amino acids. CDR3 sequence (DNA): TGTGCCAGCGCTAGTCCCCATGGGTCTAACTATGGCTACACCTTC. Translation gives CASASPHGSNYGYTF.

This sequence joins TRBV6-6 and TRBJ1-4, with 9 bases that match TRBD1. The CDR3 totals 14 residues. Unmatched junction bases numbered 5, after V lost 7 bases and J lost 5 bases. Per germline, CDR1 MNHNY and CDR2 SVGAGI (reference sequence). In DNA, the CDR3 is TGTGCCAGCACCTTCGGGACAGGGAATGAAAAACTGTTTTTT. This encodes CASTFGTGNEKLFF.

The chain recombines TRBV28 with TRBJ2-7, with unresolved D. Germline CDR1 reads MDHEN; CDR2 reads SYDVKM. V lost 4 bases to trimming and J lost 0 bases, with 16 bases between them. The CDR3 totals 16 residues. CDR3 bases: TGTGCCAGCAGTTCCCCCGGGTGGACGAGCTCCTACGAGCAGTACTTC. The encoded protein is CASSSPGWTSSYEQYF.

This rearrangement joins TRBV6-6 to TRBJ2-1, with D perhaps assigned TRBD1 or TRBD2 (5 bases each). CDR1 is MNHNY, CDR2 SVGAGI, per germline (reference sequence). With 0 bases removed from V and 5 bases from J, the gap between germline ends came to 20 bases. This CDR3 is 18 amino acids long. The CDR3 DNA is TGTGCCAGCAGTTACTCAGGTAGCCCAGGGCTAGCCCACAATGAGCAGTTCTTC. Translated: CASSYSGSPGLAHNEQFF.

The chain combines TRBV5-1 with TRBJ2-4, with TRBD2 matching over 10 bases. CDR3 length equals 15 residues. V was pared by 0 bases and J by 6 bases, with 3 bases of the junction left unmatched. CDR1 SGHRS and CDR2 YFSETQ come from the germline V gene. CDR3 sequence: CASSLDGTSVNIQYF. CDR3 sequence (DNA): TGCGCCAGCAGCTTGGACGGGACTAGCGTAAACATTCAGTACTTC.

This clonotype was seen many times. The chain uses TRBV5-1 and TRBJ2-3; no firm D call. This CDR3 region has 14 residues. With 1 base removed from V and 0 bases from J, the gap between germline ends came to 6 bases. Per the germline V gene, CDR1 is SGHRS and CDR2 is YFSETQ. The DNA for the CDR3 is TGCGCCAGCAGCTTGTTACAGAGCACAGATACGCAGTATTTT. This translates into CASSLLQSTDTQYF.

The rearrangement links TRBV7-9 to TRBJ2-5, with D possibly matching TRBD2 (5 bases). V shed 4 bases and J shed 11 bases, with 20 bases lying between them. Germline V lookup: CDR1 SEHNR, CDR2 FQNEAQ (reference sequence). The CDR3 length is 14 residues. The CDR3 DNA is TGTGCCAGCAGCTATACCGGGCCCTCTGGGGAGCAGTACTTC. This translates into CASSYTGPSGEQYF.

This clonotype occurred many times. The chain has TRBV7-2 and TRBJ1-4; the match to TRBD1 covers 10 bases. The germline gives CDR1 SGHTA, CDR2 FQGNSA. V gave up 0 bases and J gave up 5 bases; unmatched junction bases: 3. The CDR3 consists of 16 residues. The CDR3 DNA reads as TGTGCCAGCAGCTTAGCATGGACAGGGGGAAATGAAAAACTGTTTTTT. It is translated as CASSLAWTGGNEKLFF.

This clonotype was detected only a few times. This chain uses TRBV7-2 with TRBJ1-3; D is ambiguous. Trimming shortened V by 5 bases and J by 0 bases, and 8 bases separated the two germline ends. The CDR3 covers 14 residues. Germline values: CDR1 SGHTA, CDR2 FQGNSA. The CDR3 DNA follows: TGTGCCAGCAGCCCCGAGAGCTCTGGAAACACCATATATTTT. Its translation: CASSPESSGNTIYF.

This clonotype appeared many times. V gene TRBV12-3 or TRBV12-4 combines with J gene TRBJ1-2; D may be TRBD1 (6 bases). The ends were cut back, 6 bases at V and 4 bases at J, with 15 bases in the middle. This CDR3 has 14 amino acids. Written as DNA, the CDR3 is TGTGCCAGCAGCATTAGACAGGAAGGCTATGGCTACACCTTC. It encodes CASSIRQEGYGYTF.

V is TRBV12-3 or TRBV12-4 and J is TRBJ2-3; TRBD2 matches 7 bases. The CDR3 spans 15 residues. After removal of 4 bases from V and 4 bases from J, the junction contained 8 bases not matched to a gene. In DNA, the CDR3 is TGTGCCAGCAGTTCCGGGACTGGGGGGGCAGATACGCAGTATTTT. This gives the protein CASSSGTGGADTQYF.

This chain joins TRBV15 and TRBJ2-5, with 8 bases matching TRBD1. CDR1 is LNHNV and CDR2 is YYDKDF in the germline V gene (reference sequence). V shed 1 base and J 6 bases; nucleotides not matched to a gene: 10. The CDR3 is made up of 16 amino acids. The DNA of the CDR3 is TGTGCCACCAGCAGAGCCTTAGACAGGGGAGGAAAGACCCAGTACTTC. Translation: CATSRALDRGGKTQYF.

The chain joins TRBV6-6 to TRBJ2-7, with a tentative D call TRBD2 (6 bases). Germline loops: CDR1 MNHNY, CDR2 SVGAGI (reference sequence). CDR3 length equals 14 residues. The V end was cut by 0 bases, the J end by 3 bases, with 9 bases between. CDR3 DNA sequence: TGTGCCAGCAGTTACTCGACTAGGGACTACGAGCAGTACTTC. This sequence encodes CASSYSTRDYEQYF.